A selection of T cell receptor beta chains follows, all from one sample in a study of T-cell reconstitution after alpha-beta-depleted transplantation in children. TCRdb redid the calling of the PCR reads with MiXCR, one entry per CDR3 protein. The sample consists of approximately 490,000 distinct CDR3 sequences, approximately 12% of them appearing once. The sample in question was PBMCs from the stem cell graft donor, obtained from the stem cell graft. These receptors originate from a human donor who donated a stem cell graft to a child with combined immunodeficiency. Each CDR3 is given with its conserved first and last residue. The D gene is left open where the match is weak. Size tells how often a clone was seen (once, few, many) or the class of an expanded clone, and some rows leave it out.

D gene | J gene | clone size | V gene | CDR3 protein | CDR3 DNA
TRBD2 | TRBJ2-3 | . | TRBV2 | CASGGGASPDTQYF | TGTGCCAGCGGCGGGGGGGCTAGCCCCGATACGCAGTATTTT
. | TRBJ1-1 | . | TRBV5-6 | CASSAGHTARTEAFF | TGTGCCAGCAGCGCCGGCCACACGGCCAGGACTGAAGCTTTCTTT
. | TRBJ2-7 | few | TRBV9 | CASSSIGASVEQYF | TGTGCCAGCAGCTCAATCGGAGCGAGCGTCGAGCAGTACTTC
. | TRBJ2-7 | . | TRBV9 | CASSETGDSYEQYF | TGTGCCAGCAGCGAGACAGGAGATTCCTACGAGCAGTACTTC
TRBD1 | TRBJ2-5 | few | TRBV5-1 | CASSFTDRGGKTQYF | TGCGCCAGCAGCTTCACGGACAGGGGTGGAAAGACCCAGTACTTC
. | TRBJ2-4 | many | TRBV15 | CATSRDHRENIQYF | TGTGCCACCAGCAGAGATCACCGGGAAAACATTCAGTACTTC
. | TRBJ1-2 | once | TRBV28 | CASTPNSGGGYTF | TGTGCCAGCACCCCGAACTCCGGTGGAGGCTACACCTTC
TRBD2 | TRBJ2-7 | few | TRBV12-3/TRBV12-4 | CASSLAGGFPHEQYF | TGTGCCAGCAGCCTAGCGGGAGGCTTTCCCCACGAGCAGTACTTC
. | TRBJ2-4 | . | TRBV12-3/TRBV12-4 | CASSPGDLLRDIQYF | TGTGCCAGCAGTCCAGGGGACCTCTTGAGGGACATTCAGTACTTC
TRBD1 | TRBJ2-3 | few | TRBV4-3 | CASSHGTGSSDTQYF | TGCGCCAGCAGCCACGGGACAGGGTCTTCAGATACGCAGTATTTT
. | TRBJ2-1 | . | TRBV12-3/TRBV12-4 | CASSPFESSYNEQFF | TGTGCCAGCAGTCCTTTTGAGAGCTCCTACAATGAGCAGTTCTTC
. | TRBJ2-3 | once | TRBV5-1 | CATSLRVPDTQYF | TGCGCCACCAGCTTGAGGGTTCCAGATACGCAGTATTTT
. | TRBJ2-7 | . | TRBV27 | CASSFDSAYEQYF | TGTGCCAGCAGTTTTGACAGTGCCTACGAGCAGTACTTC
. | TRBJ2-1 | . | TRBV6-2/TRBV6-3 | CASSYPGLYNEQFF | TGTGCCAGCAGTTACCCGGGACTGTACAATGAGCAGTTCTTC
TRBD1 | TRBJ2-4 | few | TRBV10-3 | CAISEYRGPKNIQYF | TGTGCCATCAGTGAGTACAGGGGGCCCAAAAACATTCAGTACTTC
TRBD2 | TRBJ2-1 | . | TRBV24-1 | CATSAPGTSGLQNEQFF | TGTGCCACCAGTGCCCCCGGGACTAGCGGGTTACAGAATGAGCAGTTCTTC
TRBD2 | TRBJ2-1 | few | TRBV29-1 | CSVEGREVSYNEQFF | TGCAGCGTTGAGGGGCGGGAGGTGTCCTACAATGAGCAGTTCTTC
. | TRBJ2-5 | few | TRBV7-2 | CASKRDIVETQYF | TGTGCCAGCAAGAGGGACATAGTGGAGACCCAGTACTTC
TRBD2 | TRBJ2-7 | many | TRBV4-2 | CASSPLLAASGEEQYF | TGTGCCAGCAGCCCCCTACTAGCGGCCTCAGGAGAGGAGCAGTACTTC
. | TRBJ2-4 | few | TRBV30 | CAWSVGSGKNIQYF | TGTGCCTGGAGTGTTGGAAGCGGCAAAAACATTCAGTACTTC
TRBD2 | TRBJ2-7 | . | TRBV7-2 | CASSTQGTSGSLYEQYF | TGTGCCAGCAGCACGCAGGGGACTAGCGGGAGTCTCTACGAGCAGTACTTC
. | TRBJ1-5 | . | TRBV12-3/TRBV12-4 | CASSPRGAAPQHF | TGTGCCAGCAGTCCGAGGGGGGCTGCTCCCCAGCATTTT
. | TRBJ2-2 | . | TRBV9 | CASSVGGAGTGELFF | TGTGCCAGCAGCGTAGGAGGCGCAGGGACCGGGGAGCTGTTTTTT
TRBD2 | TRBJ2-1 | . | TRBV30 | CAWTRGSGGAYYNEQFF | TGTGCCTGGACCCGAGGCAGCGGGGGGGCTTACTACAATGAGCAGTTCTTC